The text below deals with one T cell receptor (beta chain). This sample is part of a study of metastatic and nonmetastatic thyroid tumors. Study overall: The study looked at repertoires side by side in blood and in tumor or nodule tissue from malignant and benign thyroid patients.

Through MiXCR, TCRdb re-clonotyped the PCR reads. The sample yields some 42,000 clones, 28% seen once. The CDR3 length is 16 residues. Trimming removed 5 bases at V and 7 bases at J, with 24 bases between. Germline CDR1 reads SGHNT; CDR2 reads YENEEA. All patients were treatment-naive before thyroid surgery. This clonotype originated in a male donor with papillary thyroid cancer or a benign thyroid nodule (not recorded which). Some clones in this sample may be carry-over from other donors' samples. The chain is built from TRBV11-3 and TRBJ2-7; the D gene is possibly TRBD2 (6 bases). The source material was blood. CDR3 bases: TGTGCCAGCAGCCCCGTGGTGGCTCGGCCCGGAGGGGAGCAGTACTTC. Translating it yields CASSPVVARPGGEQYF.